This is a list of T cell receptor beta chains from one sample in a study of OX40 agonist ivuxolimab in advanced cancers. Method: immunoSEQ multiplex PCR; TCRdb's copy keeps in-frame clones and lacks some. The repertoire consists of 65,000 to 95,000 clones, with around nine tenths occurring once and the leading ten covering about 0.2%. The material sequenced was CD4+ or CD8+ T cells sorted from blood, taken in a trial of the OX40 agonist ivuxolimab. Receptor source: an adult with an advanced solid tumor such as melanoma, head and neck, liver or kidney cancer. The CDR3 runs from the conserved cysteine through the conserved F or W. A D gene is named only where the DNA matches it firmly. Rows may omit the clone size; those that give it use once, few, many or a size class.

>TRBJ1-4|NA|TRBV9|NA
CASSAEDGWAGEKLFF
TGTGCCAGCAGCGCGGAGGACGGATGGGCCGGGGAAAAACTGTTTTTT
>TRBJ2-5|NA|TRBV10-2|once
CASKPGTPFQYF
TGCGCCAGCAAACCCGGGACCCCTTTCCAGTACTTC
>TRBJ2-2|TRBD1|TRBV6-6|NA
CASTGTGSDTGELFF
TGTGCCAGCACCGGGACAGGGTCGGACACCGGGGAGCTGTTTTTT
>TRBJ1-5|TRBD1|TRBV10-2|NA
CASRDSGTYQPQHF
TGCGCCAGCCGGGACAGTGGGACTTATCAGCCCCAGCATTTT
>TRBJ2-3|TRBD1|TRBV5-6|NA
CASSIYRGPSTDTQYF
TGTGCCAGCAGCATTTACAGGGGCCCTAGCACAGATACGCAGTATTTT
>TRBJ2-4|TRBD2|TRBV27|NA
CASRGTSGVAKNIQYF
TGTGCCAGCAGAGGGACTAGCGGGGTAGCCAAAAACATTCAGTACTTC
>TRBJ2-2|NA|TRBV11-1|NA
CASSLLSGTGELFF
TGTGCCAGCAGCTTGCTTTCTGGCACCGGGGAGCTGTTTTTT
>TRBJ2-7|TRBD1|TRBV4-1|NA
CASSQDPIRGPVQYF
TGCGCCAGCAGCCAAGATCCTATCAGGGGGCCAGTGCAGTACTTC
>TRBJ2-1|TRBD2|TRBV11-2|NA
CASSLVVSGRSSYNEQFF
TGTGCCAGCAGCTTAGTAGTCAGCGGGAGAAGCTCCTACAATGAGCAGTTCTTC
>TRBJ1-1|TRBD1|TRBV11-2|NA
CASSLDLQGEAFF
TGTGCCAGCAGCTTAGATCTACAGGGGGAAGCTTTCTTT
>TRBJ2-7|NA|TRBV11-3|NA
CASSLNQGYEQYF
TGTGCCAGCAGCTTAAACCAGGGATACGAGCAGTACTTC
>TRBJ2-5|NA|TRBV5-1|NA
CASSLGLGGSQTQYF
TGCGCCAGCAGCTTGGGGTTAGGAGGGTCGCAGACCCAGTACTTC
>TRBJ2-7|NA|TRBV29-1|NA
CSVRVAGPYEQYF
TGCAGCGTTCGCGTGGCAGGACCCTACGAGCAGTACTTC
>TRBJ1-1|NA|TRBV2|few
CASSEEAVNTEAFF
TGTGCCAGCAGTGAAGAGGCCGTGAACACTGAAGCTTTCTTT
>TRBJ2-7|TRBD2|TRBV28|few
CASSELAGNYEQYF
TGTGCCAGCAGCGAACTAGCGGGGAACTACGAGCAGTACTTC
>TRBJ2-7|NA|TRBV28|NA
CATTPIIRYEQYF
TGTGCCACAACACCTATAATAAGGTACGAGCAGTACTTC
>TRBJ1-3|NA|TRBV9|NA
CASSARDISGNTIYF
TGTGCCAGCAGCGCCCGGGACATCTCTGGAAACACCATATATTTT
>TRBJ1-3|NA|TRBV5-5|NA
CASSFRGLSSGNTIYF
TGTGCCAGCAGCTTCAGGGGACTGAGCTCTGGAAACACCATATATTTT
>TRBJ2-1|TRBD2|TRBV27|NA
CASSSTRLAGYNEQFF
TGTGCCAGCAGTTCCACGAGACTAGCGGGTTACAATGAGCAGTTCTTC
>TRBJ2-1|TRBD2|TRBV9|NA
CASSEGTSGAPREFF
TGTGCCAGCAGCGAGGGGACTAGCGGGGCCCCAAGGGAGTTCTTC
>TRBJ2-7|NA|TRBV28|NA
CASSLGYEQYF
TGTGCCAGCAGTTTAGGATACGAGCAGTACTTC
>TRBJ2-3|NA|TRBV5-3|NA
CARSLVGADTQYF
TGTGCCAGAAGCTTGGTAGGAGCAGATACGCAGTATTTT